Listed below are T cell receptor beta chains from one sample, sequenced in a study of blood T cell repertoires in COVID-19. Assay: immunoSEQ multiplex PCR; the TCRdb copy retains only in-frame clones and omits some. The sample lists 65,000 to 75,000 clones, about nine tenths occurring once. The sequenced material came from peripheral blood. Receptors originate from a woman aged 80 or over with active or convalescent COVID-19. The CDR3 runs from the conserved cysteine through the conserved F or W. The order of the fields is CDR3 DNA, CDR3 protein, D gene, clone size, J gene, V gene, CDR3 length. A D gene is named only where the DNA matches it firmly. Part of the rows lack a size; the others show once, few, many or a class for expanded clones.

TGTGCCAGCAGTTACTACGGGACTTACTACGAGCAGTACTTC,CASSYYGTYYEQYF,-,-,TRBJ2-7,TRBV6-5,14
TGTGCCAGTAGTATCGCCGGGACAGGGAGCGGGGAGCTGTTTTTT,CASSIAGTGSGELFF,TRBD1,-,TRBJ2-2,TRBV19,15
TGTGCCAGCAGCTTAGGTCAGGGGGCGCGGGCTACCCTCCACTTT,CASSLGQGARATLHF,TRBD1,-,TRBJ1-6,TRBV7-9,15
TGTGCCAGTAGTTCGACAGGGGCTGGAAACACCATATATTTT,CASSSTGAGNTIYF,TRBD1,once,TRBJ1-3,TRBV19,14
TGTGCCAGCAGCTTGCCCGTGATCGGAGCTTTCTTT,CASSLPVIGAFF,-,-,TRBJ1-1,TRBV5-8,12
TGTGCCAGCAGCTTGTCGGAGCGGGGGGCCTACAATGAGCAGTTCTTC,CASSLSERGAYNEQFF,TRBD2,once,TRBJ2-1,TRBV5-6,16
TGTGCCAGCAGGGGGCCAGGCACTGAAGCTTTCTTT,CASRGPGTEAFF,-,few,TRBJ1-1,TRBV25-1,12
TGTGCCAGCACTTTAACAGTGAACACTGAAGCTTTCTTT,CASTLTVNTEAFF,-,once,TRBJ1-1,TRBV6-6,13
TGTGCCAGCAGCGTACAGGGACCGATCTATGGCTACACCTTC,CASSVQGPIYGYTF,-,-,TRBJ1-2,TRBV7-2,14
TGTGCCAGTAGACCAGCCGGGTTGAGGGGGAACTACGAGCAGTACTTC,CASRPAGLRGNYEQYF,-,once,TRBJ2-7,TRBV7-9,16
TGTGCCAGCAGCAAAGCGGGGGGCGGCGAAAAACTGTTTTTT,CASSKAGGGEKLFF,-,-,TRBJ1-4,TRBV28,14
TGTGCCAGCACCCTGGACAGGGGCCACGAGCAGTACTTC,CASTLDRGHEQYF,TRBD1,-,TRBJ2-7,TRBV3-1/TRBV3-2,13
TGTGCCTGGACCCCGGGACACACCGGCTACACCTTC,CAWTPGHTGYTF,-,once,TRBJ1-2,TRBV30,12
TGTGCCAGCAGCTTAGGAACTTCGACAGGGACTGGAAACACCATATATTTT,CASSLGTSTGTGNTIYF,TRBD1,-,TRBJ1-3,TRBV7-2,17
TGCGCCAGCAGCCAAGATTTCAGGGGGGCTGGGGCCAACGTCCTGACTTTC,CASSQDFRGAGANVLTF,-,-,TRBJ2-6,TRBV4-1,17
TGTGCCAGCAACGGGGGGCTGGGTCTCTACGAGCAGTACTTC,CASNGGLGLYEQYF,-,-,TRBJ2-7,TRBV10-3,14
TGTGCCATCAGCGCCCCCGGGCAGGGGCCGGTAGAGACCCAGTACTTC,CAISAPGQGPVETQYF,-,-,TRBJ2-5,TRBV10-3,16
TGCGCCAGCAGCCAAGAGGCCCAATCGTACTACAATGAGCAGTTCTTC,CASSQEAQSYYNEQFF,-,once,TRBJ2-1,TRBV4-3,16
TGTGCCAGCAGCTTAGCAAACGGACAGGCTAGCAATTCACCCCTCCACTTT,CASSLANGQASNSPLHF,TRBD1,-,TRBJ1-6,TRBV7-9,17
TGTGCCAGCAGCTCTGCGGGATGGGTCTATGAGCAGTTCTTC,CASSSAGWVYEQFF,-,few,TRBJ2-1,TRBV7-9,14
TGTGCCAGTAGGACAGGGGCCAACTCCTATAATTCACCCCTCCACTTT,CASRTGANSYNSPLHF,TRBD1,-,TRBJ1-6,TRBV19,16
TGTGCCAGCAGCACCGCAGGCACAGATACGCAGTATTTT,CASSTAGTDTQYF,-,-,TRBJ2-3,TRBV5-4,13